The 31 T cell receptor beta chains presented below share a single source sample, sequenced in a study of cytomegalovirus exposure and HLA in healthy donors. PCR primers comprised 60 Vbeta and 13 Jbeta primers. The protocol was immunoSEQ multiplex PCR, while the TCRdb copy is restricted to in-frame clones and leaves out a portion. The table includes around 150,000 clones, about 80% detected once. The sample was PBMCs. These receptors came from a man aged 40-49 years in good health and CMV-seropositive.

The gene calls are TRBV27 and TRBJ1-1; TRBD1 might be the D (5 bases). Trimming removed 3 bases at V and 4 bases at J, with 12 bases between. This CDR3 is 14 amino acids long. Germline V gives CDR1 MNHEY, CDR2 SMNVEV (reference sequence). CDR3 loop: CASSFWGGSTEAFF. CDR3 DNA sequence: TGTGCCAGCAGTTTTTGGGGGGGAAGCACTGAAGCTTTCTTT.

The chain couples TRBV5-4 to TRBJ1-2; the D is unclear. V was shortened by 0 bases and J by 0 bases, with 9 bases between the two germline ends. This CDR3 has 15 amino acids. The germline V gene encodes CDR1 SGHNT and CDR2 YYREEE (reference sequence). The CDR3 bases are TGTGCCAGCAGCTTGGCCAGGTGGGCTAACTATGGCTACACCTTC. This codes for CASSLARWANYGYTF.

CDR3 protein: CASSGRWVDNEQFF. The CDR3 DNA is TGTGCCAGCAGCGGGAGGTGGGTTGATAATGAGCAGTTCTTC. The chain recombines TRBV27 with TRBJ2-1, with 7 bases that match TRBD2. Trimming at V came to 6 bases and at J to 7 bases, leaving 9 bases not matched to a gene. Germline V CDR1 and CDR2: MNHEY, SMNVEV (reference sequence). This CDR3 has 14 residues.

There are a few counts of this clone. V and J are TRBV5-6 and TRBJ2-7; the match to TRBD2 covers 7 bases. The CDR3 spans 14 residues. V trimming: 9 bases; J trimming: 1 base; junction bases outside the gene matches: 10. Germline CDR1 reads SGHDT; CDR2 reads YYEEEE. CDR3 sequence: CATSGSGRSYEQYF. CDR3 coding DNA: TGTGCCACCTCCGGTAGCGGGCGTTCCTACGAGCAGTACTTC.

The V call is TRBV6-5, the J call TRBJ1-1; D gene ambiguous. Deletions cut 6 bases from V and 5 bases from J, with 16 bases between. The germline V gene has CDR1 MNHEY and CDR2 SVGAGI. This CDR3 has 14 amino acids. CDR3 protein: CASSRITAGTEAFF. Here the CDR3 DNA reads TGTGCCAGCAGCCGAATCACGGCGGGTACTGAAGCTTTCTTT.

This sequence joins TRBV9 and TRBJ2-2; D is uncertain. CDR3 length: 15 residues. Deletions cut 2 bases from V and 3 bases from J, with 11 bases between. Looked up from germline, CDR1 is SGDLS and CDR2 is YYNGEE. CDR3 in amino acids: CASSVTPTHTGELFF. The DNA of the CDR3 is TGTGCCAGCAGCGTTACCCCGACTCACACCGGGGAGCTGTTTTTT.

This sequence joins TRBV5-5 and TRBJ2-2; 10 nucleotides align to TRBD2. The CDR3 runs to 17 residues. Germline-derived CDR1 and CDR2 are SGHKS and YYEKEE (reference sequence). J gave up 1 base and V 1 base, and 4 bases lay outside the gene matches. The CDR3 reads CASSLKASGGNTGELFF. As DNA, the CDR3 is TGTGCCAGCAGCTTGAAGGCTAGCGGGGGGAACACCGGGGAGCTGTTTTTT.

This chain joins TRBV5-6 and TRBJ2-7; 10 bases are shared with TRBD1. CDR3 length: 14 residues. Trimming cost V 2 bases and J 5 bases; bases outside gene matches: 4. The germline V gene encodes CDR1 SGHDT and CDR2 YYEEEE. The CDR3 DNA reads as TGTGCCAGCAGCTTCATAGGGACAGGGGACGAGCAGTACTTC. This gives the protein CASSFIGTGDEQYF.

The rearrangement links TRBV7-8 to TRBJ2-3, with TRBD2 matching 10 bases. With 4 bases clipped from V and 9 bases from J, the junction kept 10 bases outside the gene matches. Germline V gene lookup returns CDR1 SGHVS and CDR2 FQNEAQ. The CDR3 runs to 15 residues. The CDR3 protein is CASSSDLGSGGTQYF. As DNA, the CDR3 is TGTGCCAGCAGCTCGGACTTGGGTAGCGGGGGGACGCAGTATTTT.

The chain joins TRBV29-1 to TRBJ2-5, with D hard to call. CDR1 SQVTM and CDR2 ANQGSEA come from the germline V gene. Deletions cut 1 base from V and 4 bases from J, with 13 bases between. The CDR3 runs 14 residues. The CDR3 protein is CSVEGVSGSETQYF. In nucleotides, the CDR3 is TGCAGCGTTGAAGGGGTATCGGGTTCAGAGACCCAGTACTTC.

Points on this clone: Other DNA sequences from this sample encode an identical CDR3 as well. The chain joins TRBV27 to TRBJ2-1; tentative D call: TRBD2 (5 bases). The V end lost 5 bases, the J end lost 8 bases, and 10 bases lay between the germline ends. The CDR3 runs to 12 residues. CDR1 is MNHEY and CDR2 is SMNVEV in the germline V gene (reference sequence). The CDR3 sequence: CASSLLGDEQFF. The CDR3 DNA is TGTGCCAGCAGTCTCCTCGGGGATGAGCAGTTCTTC.

This chain joins TRBV5-1 and TRBJ2-1; TRBD2 matches 8 bases. J was trimmed by 5 bases and V by 0 bases; bases with no gene match: 4. CDR1 is SGHRS and CDR2 is YFSETQ in the germline V gene. The CDR3 length is 15 residues. The CDR3 is CASSLGLAGNNEQFF. The CDR3 DNA reads as TGCGCCAGCAGCTTGGGGCTAGCGGGCAACAATGAGCAGTTCTTC.

This clone was counted a single time. The chain links TRBV5-1 to TRBJ1-4; weak D call: TRBD1 (5 bases). V was clipped by 7 bases and J by 8 bases, with 18 bases between them. Per the germline V gene, CDR1 is SGHRS and CDR2 is YFSETQ. The CDR3 extends over 14 amino acids. This CDR3 reads CASHKGEEDEKLFF. CDR3 sequence (DNA): TGCGCCAGCCACAAAGGGGAGGAAGACGAAAAACTGTTTTTT.

V and J are TRBV2 and TRBJ2-7, with 15 bases lining up with TRBD2. The CDR3 sequence is 17 residues long. Per germline, CDR1 SNHLY and CDR2 FYNNEI. V lost 6 bases to trimming and J lost 5 bases; unmatched junction nucleotides: 11. Here the CDR3 reads CASSTPGTSGRSHEQYF. Here the CDR3 DNA reads TGTGCCAGCAGCACCCCCGGGACTAGCGGGAGGTCTCACGAGCAGTACTTC.

The rearrangement joins TRBV18 to TRBJ2-1; D might be TRBD2 (6 bases). Deletions cut 8 bases from V and 0 bases from J, with 20 bases between. Per germline, CDR1 KGHSH and CDR2 LQKENI. This CDR3 has 17 amino acids. CDR3 nucleotide sequence: TGTGCCAGCGTGGGGGGTATGAGACGCCACTCCTACAATGAGCAGTTCTTC. This gives the protein CASVGGMRRHSYNEQFF.

This chain links TRBV5-1 with TRBJ1-1; D is unresolved. From germline, CDR1 is SGHRS and CDR2 YFSETQ. This CDR3 region has 14 residues. V was clipped by 0 bases and J by 2 bases, with 8 bases between them. Here the CDR3 DNA reads TGCGCCAGCAGCTTGGGCCAGGCCAACACTGAAGCTTTCTTT. Protein product: CASSLGQANTEAFF.

This chain uses TRBV6-6 with TRBJ2-7, with 11 bases matching TRBD1. CDR1 and CDR2 (germline): MNHNY, SVGAGI (reference sequence). The CDR3 spans 16 residues. Trimming cost V 2 bases and J 2 bases; bases outside gene matches: 5. CDR3 coding DNA: TGTGCCAGCAGTTACCCAGGGACAGGGGGGACCTACGAGCAGTACTTC. Amino acid sequence: CASSYPGTGGTYEQYF.

The CDR3 is CASSYRSSATYNEQFF. For the CDR3, the DNA is TGTGCCAGCAGTTATAGGTCTAGCGCCACATACAATGAGCAGTTCTTC. The chain combines TRBV6-5 with TRBJ2-1; perhaps TRBD2 as D (6 bases). V gave up 3 bases and J gave up 4 bases, with 16 bases separating them. This CDR3 contains 16 residues. The germline CDR1 and CDR2 sequences are MNHEY and SVGAGI.

The J gene is TRBJ2-2, the V gene TRBV21-1; the table's D call TRBD1 went unverified against the DNA. TRBV21-1 corresponds to a pseudogene. CDR3 length: 14 amino acids. The CDR3 is CASSKKGITGELFF. CDR3 nucleotides: TGTGCCAGCAGCAAAAAGGGGATCACCGGGGAGCTGTTTTTT.

V gene TRBV5-4 combines with J gene TRBJ1-1, with D hard to call. Germline V lookup: CDR1 SGHNT, CDR2 YYREEE (reference sequence). Trimming left V 3 bases short and J 1 base short, with 13 bases between. This CDR3 contains 15 residues. Here the CDR3 reads CASSSPTGSNTEAFF. Here the CDR3 DNA reads TGTGCCAGCAGCTCCCCCACGGGTTCGAACACTGAAGCTTTCTTT.

This rearrangement joins TRBV6-5 to TRBJ1-4; the D gene is possibly TRBD1 (5 bases). CDR1 and CDR2 (germline): MNHEY, SVGAGI. The CDR3 runs to 15 residues. Trimming pared 5 bases from V and 10 bases from J, leaving 20 bases between. The CDR3 DNA is TGTGCCAGCAGTACCTGGACAAGGGAAGAAGTAAAACTGTTTTTT. This sequence encodes CASSTWTREEVKLFF.

The J gene is TRBJ2-1, the V gene TRBV6-5; D not certain. Trimming stripped 0 bases from V and 0 bases from J, with 9 bases between. The CDR3 sequence is 16 residues long. Germline V lookup: CDR1 MNHEY, CDR2 SVGAGI. The CDR3, as DNA: TGTGCCAGCAGTTACTCTTCCACAAGCTCCTACAATGAGCAGTTCTTC. The encoded protein is CASSYSSTSSYNEQFF.

This chain links TRBV6-5 with TRBJ2-1; D might be TRBD2 (6 bases). Germline values: CDR1 MNHEY, CDR2 SVGAGI. CDR3 length: 14 amino acids. V lost 6 bases, J lost 2 bases, and 11 bases lay in between. CDR3 loop: CASSPAGTYNEQFF. The CDR3 DNA reads TGTGCCAGCAGCCCCGCGGGAACCTACAATGAGCAGTTCTTC.

The chain carries TRBV27 and TRBJ2-7; perhaps TRBD2 as D (6 bases). The germline V gene has CDR1 MNHEY and CDR2 SMNVEV (reference sequence). Trimming shortened V by 9 bases and J by 9 bases, and 21 bases separated the two germline ends. The CDR3 is made up of 13 amino acids. Here the CDR3 reads CASRTGVLAGQYF. CDR3 coding DNA: TGTGCCAGTAGGACGGGAGTCCTCGCTGGGCAGTACTTC.

The J gene is TRBJ2-3, the V gene TRBV7-2, with D perhaps matching TRBD1 (7 bases). Trimming removed 5 bases from V and 4 bases from J, with 19 bases in between. CDR1 and CDR2 from the germline V gene are SGHTA and FQGNSA. This CDR3 is built from 16 residues. CDR3 residues: CASSRRGQAGADTQYF. The CDR3, as DNA: TGTGCCAGCAGCCGGAGGGGGCAGGCAGGTGCAGATACGCAGTATTTT.

The rearrangement uses TRBV14 and TRBJ1-6, with a tentative D call TRBD1 (6 bases). The CDR3 is 16 residues long. The germline V and J ends were trimmed by 3 bases and 12 bases, with 21 bases remaining between them. CDR1 and CDR2 (germline): SGHDN, FVKESK. The DNA of the CDR3 is TGTGCCAGCAGCCAGCTAGGGACACCCACCTTGAGACCCCTCCACTTT. It is translated as CASSQLGTPTLRPLHF.

This rearrangement joins TRBV5-1 to TRBJ2-1; 7 nucleotides line up with TRBD1. This CDR3 region has 14 residues. The J segment lost 4 bases and the V segment lost 5 bases, leaving 6 bases of the junction unmatched. Germline CDR1 reads SGHRS; CDR2 reads YFSETQ. As DNA, the CDR3 is TGCGCCAGCAGAGGGGGACAGAGATACAATGAGCAGTTCTTC. Its translation: CASRGGQRYNEQFF.

The V and J genes are TRBV7-7 and TRBJ2-1; 11 bases line up with TRBD2. Germline V lookup: CDR1 SSHAT, CDR2 FNYEAQ (reference sequence). Germline trimming cut 1 base from V and 10 bases from J; bases unmatched to any gene: 9. This CDR3 spans 16 amino acids. The CDR3 sequence is CASSLGASGGLGEQFF. CDR3 sequence (DNA): TGTGCCAGCAGCTTAGGGGCTAGCGGGGGGCTCGGGGAGCAGTTCTTC.

This clone was recorded once. The chain combines TRBV19 with TRBJ1-5; 7 positions match TRBD1. The CDR3 extends over 15 amino acids. Germline V gene data show CDR1 as LNHDA and CDR2 as SQIVND (reference sequence). V dropped 5 bases and J dropped 4; count of bases not matched to a gene: 8. The CDR3 DNA sequence: TGTGCCAGTAGTGGGACAGCCGCAAGGAATCAGCCCCAGCATTTT. This gives the protein CASSGTAARNQPQHF.

The chain has TRBV28 and TRBJ2-4, with D maybe TRBD1 (5 bases). Germline V CDR1 and CDR2: MDHEN, SYDVKM. Trimming left V 3 bases short and J 5 bases short, with 8 bases between. This CDR3 has 13 residues. CDR3: CASSLTQENIQYF. The CDR3 DNA follows: TGTGCCAGCAGTTTGACACAGGAAAACATTCAGTACTTC.

The V call is TRBV5-4, the J call TRBJ2-2; possible D gene TRBD1, 7 bases. The V gene's germline CDR1 is SGHNT and CDR2 YYREEE (reference sequence). V lost 4 bases to trimming and J lost 7 bases, with 20 bases between them. This CDR3 comprises 16 residues. CDR3 sequence: CASSQPGGGPGGELFF. CDR3 nucleotide sequence: TGTGCCAGCAGCCAGCCAGGAGGGGGCCCGGGCGGGGAGCTGTTTTTT.